This entry features one T cell receptor (beta chain) sequence. The sample originates from a study of shared clonotypes between healthy human individuals. V was shortened by 3 bases and J by 5 bases, with 7 bases between the two germline ends. Germline CDR1 is DFQATT and CDR2 is SNEGSKA (reference sequence). The CDR3 sequence is 11 residues long. Assay: immunoSEQ multiplex PCR; the TCRdb copy retains only in-frame clones and omits some. The sample shows around 940,000 clones, around three quarters of them seen only once. The sequence derives from a man aged 18 to 35 in good health. J is TRBJ2-5 and V is TRBV20-1, with D unresolved. Sequenced material: memory CD4+ T cells sorted from blood. Subset indicated: CD45RA-negative fraction. CDR3 sequence (DNA): TGCAGTGCTAGGGCTACCGAGACCCAGTACTTC. Protein product: CSARATETQYF.